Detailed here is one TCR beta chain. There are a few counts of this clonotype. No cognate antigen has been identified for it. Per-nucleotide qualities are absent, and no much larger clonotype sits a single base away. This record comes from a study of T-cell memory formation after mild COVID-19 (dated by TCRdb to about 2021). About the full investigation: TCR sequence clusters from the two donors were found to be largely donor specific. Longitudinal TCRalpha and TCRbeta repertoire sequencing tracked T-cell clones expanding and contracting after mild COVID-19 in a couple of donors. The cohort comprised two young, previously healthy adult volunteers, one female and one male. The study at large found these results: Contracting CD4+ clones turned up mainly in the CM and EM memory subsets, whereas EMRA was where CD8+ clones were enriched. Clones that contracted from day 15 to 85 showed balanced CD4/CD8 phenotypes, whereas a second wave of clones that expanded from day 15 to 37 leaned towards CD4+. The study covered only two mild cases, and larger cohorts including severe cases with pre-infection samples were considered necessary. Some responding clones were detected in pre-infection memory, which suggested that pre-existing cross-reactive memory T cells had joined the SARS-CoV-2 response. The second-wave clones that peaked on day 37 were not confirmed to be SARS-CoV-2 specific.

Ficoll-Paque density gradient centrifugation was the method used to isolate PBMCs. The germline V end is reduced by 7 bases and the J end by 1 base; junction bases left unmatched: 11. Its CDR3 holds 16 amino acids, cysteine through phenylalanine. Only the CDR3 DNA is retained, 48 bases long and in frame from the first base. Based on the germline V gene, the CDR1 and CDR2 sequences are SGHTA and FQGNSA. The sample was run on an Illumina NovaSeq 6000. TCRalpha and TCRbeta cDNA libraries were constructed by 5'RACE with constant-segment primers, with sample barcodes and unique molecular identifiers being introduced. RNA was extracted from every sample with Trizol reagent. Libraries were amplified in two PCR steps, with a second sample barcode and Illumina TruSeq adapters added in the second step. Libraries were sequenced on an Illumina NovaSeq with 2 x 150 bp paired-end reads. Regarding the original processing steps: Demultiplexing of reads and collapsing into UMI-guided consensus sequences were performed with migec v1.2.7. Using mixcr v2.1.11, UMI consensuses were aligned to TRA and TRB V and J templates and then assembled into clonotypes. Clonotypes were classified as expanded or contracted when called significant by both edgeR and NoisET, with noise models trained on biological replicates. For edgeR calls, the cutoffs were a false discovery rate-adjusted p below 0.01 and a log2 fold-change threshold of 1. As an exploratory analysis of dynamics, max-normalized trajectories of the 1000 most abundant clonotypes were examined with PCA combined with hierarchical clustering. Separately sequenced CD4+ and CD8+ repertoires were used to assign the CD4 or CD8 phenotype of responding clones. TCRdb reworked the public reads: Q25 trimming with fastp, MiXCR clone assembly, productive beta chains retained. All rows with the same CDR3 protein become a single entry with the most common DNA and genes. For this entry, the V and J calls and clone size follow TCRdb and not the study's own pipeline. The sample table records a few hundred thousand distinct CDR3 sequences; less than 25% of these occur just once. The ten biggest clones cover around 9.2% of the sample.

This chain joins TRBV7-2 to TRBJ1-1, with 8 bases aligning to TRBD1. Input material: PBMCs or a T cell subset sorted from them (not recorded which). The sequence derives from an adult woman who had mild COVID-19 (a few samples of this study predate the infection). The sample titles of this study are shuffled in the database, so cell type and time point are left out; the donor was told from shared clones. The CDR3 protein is CASTARDRHQNTEAFF. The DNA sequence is TGTGCCAGCACCGCCCGGGACAGGCATCAGAACACTGAAGCTTTCTTT. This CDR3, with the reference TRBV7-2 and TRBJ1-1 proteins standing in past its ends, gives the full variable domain GAGVSQSPSNKVTEKGKDVELRCDPISGHTALYWYRQSLGQGLEFLIYFQGNSAPDKSGLPSDRFSAERTGGSVSTLTIQRTQQEDSAVYLCASTARDRHQNTEAFFGQGTRLTVV.